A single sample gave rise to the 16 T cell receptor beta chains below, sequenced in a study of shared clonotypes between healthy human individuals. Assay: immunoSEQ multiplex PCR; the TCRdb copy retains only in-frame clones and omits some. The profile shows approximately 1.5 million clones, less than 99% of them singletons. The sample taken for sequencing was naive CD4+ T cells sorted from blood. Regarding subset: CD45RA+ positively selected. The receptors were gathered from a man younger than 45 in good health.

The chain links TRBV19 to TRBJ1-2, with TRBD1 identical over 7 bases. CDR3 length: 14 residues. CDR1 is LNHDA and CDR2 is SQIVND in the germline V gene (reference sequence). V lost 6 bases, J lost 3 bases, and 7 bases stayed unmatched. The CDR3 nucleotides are TGTGCCAGTAGGGCCCGGGACAGAGACTATGGCTACACCTTC. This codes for CASRARDRDYGYTF.

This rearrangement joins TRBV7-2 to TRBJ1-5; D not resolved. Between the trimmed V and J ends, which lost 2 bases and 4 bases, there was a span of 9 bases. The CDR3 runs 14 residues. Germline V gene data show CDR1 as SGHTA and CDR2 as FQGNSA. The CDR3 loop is CASSLLGLNQPQHF. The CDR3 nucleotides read TGTGCCAGCAGCTTACTCGGTTTAAATCAGCCCCAGCATTTT.

The CDR3 reads CASSQGGSEQYF. CDR3 bases: TGTGCCAGCAGCCAAGGAGGGAGCGAGCAGTACTTC. The chain links TRBV4-2 to TRBJ2-7; D is possibly TRBD2 (5 bases). Germline assignment: CDR1 LGHNA and CDR2 YNFKEQ. V was pared by 1 base and J by 6 bases, with 7 bases between. This CDR3 region has 12 residues.

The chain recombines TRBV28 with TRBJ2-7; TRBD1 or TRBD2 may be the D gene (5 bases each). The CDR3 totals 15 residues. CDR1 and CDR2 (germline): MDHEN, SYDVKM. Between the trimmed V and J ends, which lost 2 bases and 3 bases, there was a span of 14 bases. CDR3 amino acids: CASSLGGDPGYEQYF. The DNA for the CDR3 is TGTGCCAGCAGTTTAGGGGGTGACCCTGGCTACGAGCAGTACTTC.

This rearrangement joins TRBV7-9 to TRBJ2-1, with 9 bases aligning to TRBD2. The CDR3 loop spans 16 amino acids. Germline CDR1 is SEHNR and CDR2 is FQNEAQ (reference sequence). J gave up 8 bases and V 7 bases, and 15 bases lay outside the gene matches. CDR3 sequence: CASNQPRLAGNDEQFF. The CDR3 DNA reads TGTGCCAGCAACCAGCCCAGGCTAGCGGGAAACGATGAGCAGTTCTTC.

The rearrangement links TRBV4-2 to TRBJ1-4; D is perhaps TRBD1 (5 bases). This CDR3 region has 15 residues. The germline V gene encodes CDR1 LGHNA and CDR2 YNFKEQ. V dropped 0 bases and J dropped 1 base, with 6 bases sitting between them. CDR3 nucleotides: TGTGCCAGCAGCCAAGAGGGGGGAACTAATGAAAAACTGTTTTTT. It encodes CASSQEGGTNEKLFF.

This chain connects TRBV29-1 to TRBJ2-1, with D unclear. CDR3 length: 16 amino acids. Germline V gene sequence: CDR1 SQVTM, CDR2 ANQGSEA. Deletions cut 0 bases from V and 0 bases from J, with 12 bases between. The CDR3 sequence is CSVEEPATGSYNEQFF. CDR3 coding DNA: TGCAGCGTTGAAGAACCAGCCACTGGCTCCTACAATGAGCAGTTCTTC.

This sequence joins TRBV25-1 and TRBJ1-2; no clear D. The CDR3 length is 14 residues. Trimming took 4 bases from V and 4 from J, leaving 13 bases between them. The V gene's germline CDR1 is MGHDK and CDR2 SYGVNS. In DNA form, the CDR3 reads TGTGCCAGCAGTGCCCCGGGCAGGAGCTATGGCTACACCTTC. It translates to CASSAPGRSYGYTF.

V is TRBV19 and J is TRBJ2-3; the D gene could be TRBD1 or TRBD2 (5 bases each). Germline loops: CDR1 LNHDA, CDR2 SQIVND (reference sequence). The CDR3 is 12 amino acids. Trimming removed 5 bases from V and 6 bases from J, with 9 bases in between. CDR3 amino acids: CASSSGLDTQYF. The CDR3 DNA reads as TGTGCCAGTAGTTCGGGGCTGGATACGCAGTATTTT.

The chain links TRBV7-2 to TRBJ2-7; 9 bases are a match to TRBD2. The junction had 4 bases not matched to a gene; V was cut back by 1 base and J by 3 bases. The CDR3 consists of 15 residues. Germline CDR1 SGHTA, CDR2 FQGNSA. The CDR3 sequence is CASSLEAGGNYEQYF. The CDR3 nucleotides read TGTGCCAGCAGCTTAGAAGCGGGAGGCAACTACGAGCAGTACTTC.

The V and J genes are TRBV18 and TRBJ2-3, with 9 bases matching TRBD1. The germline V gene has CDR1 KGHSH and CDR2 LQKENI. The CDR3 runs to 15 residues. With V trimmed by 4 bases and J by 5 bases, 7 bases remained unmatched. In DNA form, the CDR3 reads TGTGCCAGCTCACAAAGACAGGGGGGCGAAGATACGCAGTATTTT. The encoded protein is CASSQRQGGEDTQYF.

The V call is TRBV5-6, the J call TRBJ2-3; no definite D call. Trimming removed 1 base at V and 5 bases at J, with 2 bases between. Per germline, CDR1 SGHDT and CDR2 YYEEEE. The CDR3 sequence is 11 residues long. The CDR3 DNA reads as TGTGCCAGCAGCTTGCAAGATACGCAGTATTTT. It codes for CASSLQDTQYF.

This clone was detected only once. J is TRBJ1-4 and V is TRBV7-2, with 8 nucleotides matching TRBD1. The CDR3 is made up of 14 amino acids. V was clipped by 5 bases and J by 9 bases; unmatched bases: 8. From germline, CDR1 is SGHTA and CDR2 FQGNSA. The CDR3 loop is CASSAQGAHQKLFF. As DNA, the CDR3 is TGTGCCAGCAGCGCTCAGGGGGCGCATCAAAAACTGTTTTTT.

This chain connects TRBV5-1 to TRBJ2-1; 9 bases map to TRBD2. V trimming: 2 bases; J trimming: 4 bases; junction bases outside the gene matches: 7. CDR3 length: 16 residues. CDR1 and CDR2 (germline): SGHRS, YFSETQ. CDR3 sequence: CASSFGLAGIYNEQFF. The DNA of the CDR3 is TGCGCCAGCAGCTTTGGCCTAGCGGGAATTTACAATGAGCAGTTCTTC.

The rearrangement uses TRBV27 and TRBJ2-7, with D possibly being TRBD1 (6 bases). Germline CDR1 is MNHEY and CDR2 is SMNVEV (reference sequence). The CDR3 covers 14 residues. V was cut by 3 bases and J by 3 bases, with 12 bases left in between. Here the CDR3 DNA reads TGTGCCAGCAGTTTTGGACAGCCGATCTACGAGCAGTACTTC. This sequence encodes CASSFGQPIYEQYF.

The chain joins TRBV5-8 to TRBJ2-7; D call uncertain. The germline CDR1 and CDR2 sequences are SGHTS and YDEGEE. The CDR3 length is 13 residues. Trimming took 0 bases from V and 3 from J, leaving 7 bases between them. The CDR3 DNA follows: TGTGCCAGCAGCTTGGTCGTAGTCTACGAGCAGTACTTC. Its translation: CASSLVVVYEQYF.